This T cell receptor (beta chain) was sequenced in a study of T-cell reconstitution after alpha-beta-depleted transplantation in children. Regarding the study as a whole: Where alpha-beta T cells came from about two months after transplant was reportedly several hundred expanded graft clones. Some patients' high day-60 TCRbeta diversity was traced to surviving recipient T cells and thymic progenitors.

Germline V gene sequence: CDR1 MNHEY, CDR2 SMNVEV (reference sequence). The CDR3 is 18 residues long. J was trimmed by 6 bases and V by 5 bases; bases with no gene match: 12. About this clonotype: Its target is unknown.

Construction of the TCRbeta library involved unique molecular identifiers. TCRdb ran MiXCR on the PCR reads and lists one entry per CDR3 protein. In the table there are a few hundred thousand distinct CDR3 sequences, 27% of which are singletons. This chain joins TRBV27 and TRBJ2-1, with 14 bases fitting TRBD2. The sequencing here drew on PBMCs, taken before TCRalphabeta/CD19-depleted stem cell transplant. The source of this sequence is a boy under two years old with Wiskott-Aldrich syndrome, due to receive a stem cell transplant. The CDR3 nucleotides read TGTGCCAGCAGTCCTGGACTAGCGGGAGGTACCTACGGCAATGAGCAGTTCTTC. Its translation is CASSPGLAGGTYGNEQFF.